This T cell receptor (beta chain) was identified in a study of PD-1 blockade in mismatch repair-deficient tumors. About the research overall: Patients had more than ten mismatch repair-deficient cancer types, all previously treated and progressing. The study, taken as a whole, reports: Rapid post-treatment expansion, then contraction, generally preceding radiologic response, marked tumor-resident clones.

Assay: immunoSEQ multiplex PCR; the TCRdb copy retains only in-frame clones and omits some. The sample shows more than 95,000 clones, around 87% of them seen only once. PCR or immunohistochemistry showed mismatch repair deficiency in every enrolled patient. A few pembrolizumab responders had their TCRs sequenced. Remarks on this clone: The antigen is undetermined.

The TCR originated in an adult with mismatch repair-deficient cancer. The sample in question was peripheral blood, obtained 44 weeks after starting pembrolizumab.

CDR3: CSVELIAGYGYTF. For the CDR3, the DNA is TGCAGCGTTGAATTGATTGCAGGCTATGGCTACACCTTC. The chain recombines TRBV29-1 with TRBJ1-2; D is uncertain. The CDR3 contains 13 residues. Germline lookup yields CDR1 SQVTM and CDR2 ANQGSEA. Trimming left V 2 bases short and J 4 bases short, with 11 bases between.